This TCR beta chain originates from a study of brain T cells in children with intractable seizures. The junction had 7 bases not matched to a gene; V was cut back by 0 bases and J by 0 bases. This CDR3 is built from 19 residues. Germline CDR1 SGHTA, CDR2 FQGTGA. Produced via immunoSEQ multiplex PCR; TCRdb's table is partial and in-frame only. Of tens of thousands of clones listed, 90% to 95% are singletons. Turning to this clone: No antigen is known for it.

Study observations and caveats: Pre-surgery blood may have been undersampled, hiding some clones. HCMV serostatus was not known, and viral specificity came from CDR3 similarity only.

Only cases whose brain tissue showed the highest T cell transcript signatures were sequenced. The sample was peripheral blood, taken at surgery. This receptor was obtained from a girl aged 2 to 9 with Rasmussen encephalitis and intractable seizures. This chain uses TRBV7-3 with TRBJ2-1; 11 nucleotides align to TRBD2. The CDR3 spells CASSLTGLAGQSSYNEQFF. The CDR3, as DNA: TGTGCCAGCAGCTTAACAGGACTAGCGGGCCAGAGCTCCTACAATGAGCAGTTCTTC.